Below, 21 T cell receptor beta chains from the same sample are listed, as sequenced in a study of tumor and adjacent non-tumor tissue in lung cancer (dated by TCRdb to about 2018). RNA was isolated from bulk, unsorted tissue, and RNA quality was assessed with a NanoDrop ND-1000 and an Agilent 2100. Distant non-tumor tissue taken more than 3 cm from the tumor edge was used as the normal lung sample. The library was made by multiplex PCR. For sequencing, an Illumina HiSeq 2500 was employed. TCRbeta libraries were constructed through three rounds of nested PCR with primers (Table S4) according to protocols modified from ARM-PCR. In-frame beta chains were kept once TCRdb had trimmed the public reads at Q25 with fastp and called clones with MiXCR. Rows matching on CDR3 protein sequence are summarized as one entry with the most common DNA and genes. The sample yields 100,000 or so distinct CDR3 sequences; 75% to 85% were counted once. 30% of the sample is in the top ten clones.

Sequenced input: distant non-tumor lung tissue. These receptors were obtained from a man in his 60s with small cell lung cancer.

This clonotype was observed once. One end of the junction does not line up with germline, which may come from a read error. The V and J genes are TRBV6-5 and TRBJ2-1; D could derive from TRBD1 or TRBD2 (5 bases each). Germline-derived CDR1 and CDR2 are MNHEY and SVGAGI. This CDR3 has 15 amino acids. The CDR3 sequence is CASSYFGGVANEQFF. The DNA for the CDR3 is TGTGCCAGCAGTTACTTTGGGGGAGTGGCTAATGAGCAATTCTTC.

Comments on this clonotype: Its ends do not fully match the called genes, so a read error is possible. CDR3 sequence reads: CASSRDRDRANLPLHF. The CDR3 DNA follows: TGCGCCAGCAGCCGGGATCGGGATAGGGCGAATTTACCCCTCCACTTT. The chain employs TRBV4-1 and TRBJ1-6; no reliable D call. Germline V lookup: CDR1 MGHRA, CDR2 YSYEKL. This CDR3 region has 16 residues.

Turning to this clonotype: A much bigger clone sits one base away, suggesting this may be a read error. Given the absence of the conserved phenylalanine or tryptophan at the CDR3 end, a read error is likely. This sequence joins TRBV5-1 and TRBJ2-1, with D perhaps assigned TRBD1 or TRBD2 (5 bases each). CDR3 length equals 13 residues. V dropped 4 bases and J dropped 8 bases, with 13 bases sitting between them. In germline, CDR1 is SGHRS, CDR2 YFSETQ. In DNA form, the CDR3 reads TGCGCCAGCAGCGGGGACGTGGGGGATGAGCAGTTCTAC. Protein product: CASSGDVGDEQFY.

Comment on this clonotype: It may be a read error: a sequence one base away is much more abundant. The V call is TRBV24-1, the J call TRBJ2-3; D unresolved. CDR1 and CDR2 from the germline V gene are KGHDR and SFDVKD. V was pared by 0 bases and J by 3 bases, with 3 bases between. The CDR3 consists of 13 residues. The CDR3 region is CATSDLTTDTQYF. CDR3 nucleotides: TGTGCCACCAGTGATTTGACAACAGATACGCAGTATTTT.

This clonotype came up many times. V gene TRBV20-1 combines with J gene TRBJ2-2; 8 bases map to TRBD2. The CDR3 extends over 16 amino acids. V was clipped by 0 bases and J by 5 bases; unmatched bases: 8. Germline CDR1 reads DFQATT; CDR2 reads SNEGSKA (reference sequence). The CDR3 region is CSARDNSGRRTGELFF. DNA for the CDR3: TGCAGTGCTAGAGACAACAGCGGGAGACGGACCGGGGAGCTGTTTTTT.

As to this clonotype: The junction departs from germline at one end; a sequencing error may be responsible. The V gene is TRBV6-5, the J gene TRBJ1-5; tentatively, D is TRBD1 (6 bases). Germline CDR1 and CDR2: MNHEY and SVGAGI. The CDR3 is 14 residues long. CDR3 coding DNA: TGTGCCAGCAGTTCCCAAAGGGGGGATCAGTCCCACCATTTT. It codes for CASSSQRGDQSHHF.

By its share, this clonotype is medium-sized. The V call is TRBV7-3, the J call TRBJ2-2, with D possibly being TRBD1 (6 bases). This CDR3 is 15 amino acids long. Trimming cost V 8 bases and J 5 bases, with 18 bases left between them. CDR1 and CDR2 from the germline V gene are SGHTA and FQGTGA. This CDR3 is CASGAPDSPTGELFF. CDR3 DNA: TGTGCCAGCGGCGCCCCGGACAGCCCTACCGGGGAGCTGTTTTTT.

Regarding this clonotype: This could be a read error, since a much larger clone is one nucleotide away. The V and J genes are TRBV4-1 and TRBJ2-3, with a tentative D call TRBD1 (6 bases). Germline loops: CDR1 MGHRA, CDR2 YSYEKL. The CDR3 consists of 17 residues. CDR3 sequence: CASSQVLTKQGTDMQYF. In DNA form, the CDR3 reads TGCGCCAGCAGCCAAGTCCTTACTAAACAGGGCACAGATATGCAGTATTTT.

Comment on this clonotype: The conserved phenylalanine or tryptophan normally closing the CDR3 is absent here, so this likely arose from a read error. The chain joins TRBV12-3 or TRBV12-4 to TRBJ2-1; no reliable D call. The CDR3 has 15 residues. The CDR3 region is CASSDRRHSYYEQFL. CDR3 bases: TGTGCCAGCAGTGATAGACGGCACTCCTACTATGAGCAGTTCTTA.

With regard to this clonotype: One end of the junction fails to match germline, which may point to a read error. The genes are TRBV12-3 or TRBV12-4 and TRBJ2-1; weak D call: TRBD2 (6 bases). This CDR3 has 15 residues. The CDR3, as DNA: TGTGACAGCTCCCGGGGCCGCGGGGACTACAATGAGCAGTTCTTC. Residues: CDSSRGRGDYNEQFF.

This clonotype was seen only once. The rearrangement uses TRBV6-1 and TRBJ2-4; TRBD2 agrees at 7 bases. In germline, CDR1 is MNHNS, CDR2 SASEGT. V shed 4 bases and J 13 bases; nucleotides not matched to a gene: 13. The CDR3 sequence is 14 residues long. CDR3 sequence (DNA): TGTGCCAGCAGTGTAGCGTGGGAGGGGCTCATCCAGTACTTC. As protein: CASSVAWEGLIQYF.

CDR3 bases: TGTGCCAGCAGCCCCGACATGACCTCCTATGAGCAGTATGTC. It codes for CASSPDMTSYEQYV. This chain joins TRBV11-2 and TRBJ2-7; D unclear. Germline V gene sequence: CDR1 SGHAT, CDR2 FQNNGV. The CDR3 contains 14 residues.

Concerning this clonotype: At one end the junction does not follow the germline gene, possibly because of a read error. The V call is TRBV4-2, the J call TRBJ2-3; possibly TRBD1 for D (6 bases). Germline CDR1 is LGHNA and CDR2 is YNFKEQ. CDR3 length: 17 amino acids. CDR3: CASTLVQQGGWTDTQYF. The CDR3 nucleotides are TGTGCCAGCACCCTAGTTCAACAGGGTGGGTGGACAGATACTCAGTATTTT.

The chain employs TRBV6-1 and TRBJ2-1; 7 bases agree with TRBD2. Germline loops: CDR1 MNHNS, CDR2 SASEGT. With V trimmed by 11 bases and J by 16 bases, 23 bases remained unmatched. This CDR3 has 14 residues. The CDR3 bases are TGTGCCTGCACCCCCGTGGGGCCGGGAGGCCCAAACTTCTTC. It codes for CACTPVGPGGPNFF.

Many counts were recorded for this clonotype. The gene calls are TRBV5-1 and TRBJ2-1; possibly TRBD2 for D (6 bases). V shed 2 bases and J shed 6 bases, with 15 bases lying between them. Germline assignment: CDR1 SGHRS and CDR2 YFSETQ. This CDR3 has 15 residues. The CDR3 DNA is TGCGCCAGCAGCTTTACGGCTAGCGAGGTCAATGAGCAGTTCTTC. Translating gives CASSFTASEVNEQFF.

The rearrangement uses TRBV10-3 and TRBJ2-7; a weak D match, TRBD2 (5 bases). CDR1 is ENHRY, CDR2 SYGVKD, per germline. V was pared by 2 bases and J by 4 bases, with 15 bases between. The CDR3 consists of 15 residues. The CDR3 DNA sequence: TGTGCCATCAGTGAGGGGATTAGAGGGATTTACGAGCAGTACGTC. Translating gives CAISEGIRGIYEQYV.

A note on this clonotype: This may be a read error: a much more frequent sequence differs by one nucleotide. This chain uses TRBV2 with TRBJ2-1; TRBD2 agrees at 9 bases. CDR3 length: 15 residues. V dropped 7 bases and J dropped 3; count of bases not matched to a gene: 7. Germline loops: CDR1 SNHLY, CDR2 FYNNEI. The CDR3: CASISGTSRYNEQFF. The CDR3 DNA follows: TGTGCCAGCATTTCCGGGACTAGCCGCTACAATGAGCAGTTCTTC.

This clonotype was seen a handful of times. This could be a read error, since a much larger clone is one nucleotide away. J is TRBJ2-7 and V is TRBV5-8, with a tentative D call TRBD1 (5 bases). Trimming stripped 2 bases from V and 5 bases from J, with 14 bases between. This CDR3 is built from 14 residues. Germline CDR1 reads SGHTS; CDR2 reads YDEGEE. The CDR3 nucleotides read TGTGCCAGCAGCTTAAAAGGGCAGGGCCACGAGCAGTACTTC. Amino acids: CASSLKGQGHEQYF.

For this clonotype: Lacking the conserved final phenylalanine or tryptophan, this CDR3 likely reflects a read error. J is TRBJ1-6 and V is TRBV20-1; 9 nucleotides match TRBD1. The CDR3 consists of 15 residues. The germline gives CDR1 DFQATT, CDR2 SNEGSKA (reference sequence). CDR3 amino acids: CSARSRDREDSPLHY. The CDR3 nucleotides read TGTAGTGCTAGAAGCCGGGACAGGGAAGATTCACCCCTCCACTAT.

With regard to this clonotype: Its ends do not fully match the called genes, so a read error is possible. The chain combines TRBV4-1 with TRBJ1-3, with D unclear. Germline CDR1 is MGHRA and CDR2 is YSYEKL. The CDR3 is 15 amino acids. The DNA for the CDR3 is TGCGCCAACAGCCAAGAGAAGGGAGCGGGAAACACCATATATTTT. Translation gives CANSQEKGAGNTIYF.

This clonotype was seen only once. One end of the junction fails to match germline, which may point to a read error. CDR3 region: CAISYGGFSTDTQYF. The CDR3 DNA is TGTGCCATCAGTTACGGGGGTTTCAGCACAGATACACAGTATTTT. This chain uses TRBV6-2 or TRBV6-3 with TRBJ2-3, with TRBD2 as a possible D gene (6 bases). Germline lookup yields CDR1 MNHEY and CDR2 SVGEGT. This CDR3 is built from 15 residues.